This T cell receptor beta chain comes out of a study of metastatic and nonmetastatic thyroid tumors. V gave up 0 bases and J gave up 6 bases; unmatched junction bases: 6. CDR3 size: 16 residues. TCRdb re-called the PCR reads through MiXCR. This sample has around 20,000 clones; 10% to 15% occur once, and the top ten carry less than 25%. All patients reached thyroid surgery having received no treatment beforehand. At least ten counts were recorded for this clone. Material: blood. The V call is TRBV12-3 or TRBV12-4, the J call TRBJ2-1; TRBD2 matches 9 bases. The TCR was taken from a female donor with papillary thyroid cancer or a benign thyroid nodule (not recorded which). Some clones in this sample may be carry-over from other donors' samples. CDR3 sequence reads: CASSLAAGGPFNEQFF. The CDR3 DNA sequence: TGTGCCAGCAGTTTAGCGGCGGGGGGGCCGTTCAATGAGCAGTTCTTC.